This T cell receptor beta chain was captured in a study of shared clonotypes between healthy human individuals. Points from the study as a whole: Depth was large, yet rarefaction showed that sorted-subset sequencing was incomplete.

TCRdb's table, derived via immunoSEQ multiplex PCR, lists solely in-frame clones and lacks some. The data hold 1.4 million to 1.5 million clones, with roughly 96% observed a single time. Details on this clone: What it binds is unknown.

The CDR3 runs 15 residues. The germline V gene encodes CDR1 SGHTA and CDR2 FQGNSA. The J segment lost 5 bases and the V segment lost 1 base, leaving 8 bases of the junction unmatched. Sequencing was done on a sample of naive CD4+ T cells sorted from blood. Described subset: CD45RA+ positively selected. The receptor was derived from a man aged 25-45 years in good health. This rearrangement joins TRBV7-2 to TRBJ2-7; 7 bases fit TRBD1. In nucleotides, the CDR3 is TGTGCCAGCAGCTTAGTGGGACAGTTCTTACACGAGCAGTACTTC. It specifies CASSLVGQFLHEQYF.